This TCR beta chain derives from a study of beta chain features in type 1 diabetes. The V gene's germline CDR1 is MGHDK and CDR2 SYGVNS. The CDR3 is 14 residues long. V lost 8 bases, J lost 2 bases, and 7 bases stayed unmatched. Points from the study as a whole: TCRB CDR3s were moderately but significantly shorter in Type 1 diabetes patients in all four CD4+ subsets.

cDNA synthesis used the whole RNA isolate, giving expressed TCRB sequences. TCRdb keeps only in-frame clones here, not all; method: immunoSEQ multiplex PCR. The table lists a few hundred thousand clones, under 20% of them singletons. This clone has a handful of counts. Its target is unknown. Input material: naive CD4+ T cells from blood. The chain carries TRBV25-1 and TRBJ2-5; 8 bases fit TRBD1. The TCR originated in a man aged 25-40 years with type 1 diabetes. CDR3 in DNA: TGTGCCAGCGGAGGGACAGGAGGGCAAGAGACCCAGTACTTC. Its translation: CASGGTGGQETQYF.